The clone carrying this TCR beta chain came up a few times. The target antigen is unknown. Trimming pared 6 bases from V and 2 bases from J, leaving 17 bases between. This CDR3 contains 15 residues. CDR1 and CDR2 (germline): MNHNY, SVGAGI (reference sequence). Every isolated RNA sample was fully reverse transcribed, so sequencing captured expressed TCRB transcripts. Deep immunoSEQ sequencing covered naive, central memory and regulatory T cell samples. Produced via immunoSEQ multiplex PCR; TCRdb's table is partial and in-frame only. The top ten hold 0.015% to 0.017% of the sample, which has around 300,000 clones, 15% seen once. These data originate in a study of beta chain features in type 1 diabetes. Across the whole study: In all, around 99 million sorted cells from all samples were analyzed. The study, taken as a whole, reports: There was a moderate but significant shortening of TCRB CDR3s in all four CD4+ subsets of Type 1 diabetes patients. Researchers could not determine here whether HLA type influences TCRB rearrangement.

The J gene is TRBJ2-7, the V gene TRBV6-6; D is possibly TRBD1 (6 bases). The sequencing input was naive CD4+ T cells from blood. This TCR derives from a man between 18 and 35 years old with type 1 diabetes. Written as DNA, the CDR3 is TGTGCCAGCAGAGAGGGGGAAACAGTCCCCTACGAGCAGTACTTC. It translates to CASREGETVPYEQYF.